This TCR beta chain derives from a study of immune evolution from preneoplasia to lung adenocarcinoma. Study in general: HLA loss of heterozygosity: 5.5% to 8.5% AIS, about 15% MIA, around 35% ADC, none AAH.

Patients had resection in Japan or China between about 2014 and 2018. As concerns this clone: The antigen remains undetermined.

Broader study findings: Top clone frequencies peaked in normal lung, apparently declining through invasive adenocarcinoma.

TCRdb's copy holds only in-frame clones and misses some; the assay was immunoSEQ multiplex PCR. The table lists around 6,000 clones, almost 80% of them singletons. The receptor's source is a person aged 60-80 years with lung adenocarcinoma. Sequencing input: FFPE minimally invasive lung adenocarcinoma tissue.

CDR3 bases: TGTGCCAGCAGCGTAGGGTCAGGGGGGTATGAGCAGTTCTTC. As protein: CASSVGSGGYEQFF. V gene TRBV9 combines with J gene TRBJ2-1; TRBD1 might be the D (7 bases). The CDR3 contains 14 residues. V dropped 0 bases and J dropped 8 bases, with 12 bases sitting between them. Germline V CDR1 and CDR2: SGDLS, YYNGEE.